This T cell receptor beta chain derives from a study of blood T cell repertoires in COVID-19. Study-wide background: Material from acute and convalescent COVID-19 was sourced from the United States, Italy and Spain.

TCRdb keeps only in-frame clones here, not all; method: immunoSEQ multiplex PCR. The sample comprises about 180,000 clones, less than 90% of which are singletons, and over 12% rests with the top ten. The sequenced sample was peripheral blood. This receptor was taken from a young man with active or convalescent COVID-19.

The CDR3 DNA reads as TGTGCCAGTAGTATAGTAGGGGCTAGCGGCACAGATACGCAGTATTTT. It specifies CASSIVGASGTDTQYF. The chain has TRBV19 and TRBJ2-3; TRBD2 is a possible D gene (6 bases). Germline assignment: CDR1 LNHDA and CDR2 SQIVND (reference sequence). The CDR3 runs to 16 residues. Trimming removed 1 base from V and 1 base from J, with 12 bases in between.